The rows below give T cell receptor beta chains drawn from one sample of a study of CD8 T cells in ankylosing spondylitis. MiXCR was run by TCRdb on the 5' RACE reads, yielding one entry per CDR3 protein. The data hold 75,000 to 95,000 distinct CDR3 sequences, with about 8.3% observed a single time. Sequencing input: blood, either unsorted or a sorted T cell fraction (not recorded which). Source of these receptors: a male donor with ankylosing spondylitis. CDR3s include the opening cysteine and the closing phenylalanine or tryptophan. Each record gives: V gene, clone size, J gene, D gene, CDR3 DNA, CDR3 protein. A D gene is named only where the DNA matches it firmly. Clone size is given for some rows only: seen once, a few or many times, or a class if the clone is expanded.

V gene: TRBV20-1; clone size: many; J gene: TRBJ2-7; D gene: -; CDR3 DNA: TGCAGTGCTAGGGAGGGATCCCCCTTCGAGCAGTACTTC; CDR3 protein: CSAREGSPFEQYF
V gene: TRBV27; clone size: few; J gene: TRBJ2-3; D gene: -; CDR3 DNA: TGTGCCAGCAGCCCGTCCAGGACAGATACGCAGTATTTT; CDR3 protein: CASSPSRTDTQYF
V gene: TRBV24-1; clone size: many; J gene: TRBJ2-5; D gene: -; CDR3 DNA: TGTGCCACCAGTCCGGAGCCCGAGGGAGAGACCCAGTACTTC; CDR3 protein: CATSPEPEGETQYF
V gene: TRBV20-1; clone size: -; J gene: TRBJ2-2; D gene: TRBD1; CDR3 DNA: TGCAGTGCCAAGACAGGGAGAGGGGAGCTGTTTTTT; CDR3 protein: CSAKTGRGELFF
V gene: TRBV14; clone size: many; J gene: TRBJ1-5; D gene: -; CDR3 DNA: TGTGCCAGCAGCCATAGTAGAGGTCAGCCCCAGCATTTT; CDR3 protein: CASSHSRGQPQHF
V gene: TRBV7-2; clone size: many; J gene: TRBJ1-1; D gene: -; CDR3 DNA: TGTGCCAGCAGCTTGACGCGGTCCGGGGCTTTCTTT; CDR3 protein: CASSLTRSGAFF
V gene: TRBV11-2; clone size: many; J gene: TRBJ2-7; D gene: -; CDR3 DNA: TGTGCCAGCAGCTTAGAGGTCATGTACGAGCAGTACTTC; CDR3 protein: CASSLEVMYEQYF
V gene: TRBV20-1; clone size: many; J gene: TRBJ2-2; D gene: TRBD1; CDR3 DNA: TGCAGTGCTAGAAACAGGGGGCGTAACACCGGGGAGCTGTTTTTT; CDR3 protein: CSARNRGRNTGELFF
V gene: TRBV11-1; clone size: many; J gene: TRBJ2-1; D gene: -; CDR3 DNA: TGTGCCAGCAGCTTAAGTGAGTGGGGTTCCCACAATGAGCAGTTCTTC; CDR3 protein: CASSLSEWGSHNEQFF
V gene: TRBV6-2/TRBV6-3; clone size: -; J gene: TRBJ2-5; D gene: -; CDR3 DNA: TGTGCCAGCAGTGGGCAGGGCTTCAAAGAGCAAGAGACCCAGTACTTC; CDR3 protein: CASSGQGFKEQETQYF
V gene: TRBV7-9; clone size: many; J gene: TRBJ2-5; D gene: TRBD2; CDR3 DNA: TGTGCCAGCAGCCGTCGGGGGGAAGAGACCCAGTACTTC; CDR3 protein: CASSRRGEETQYF
V gene: TRBV25-1; clone size: -; J gene: TRBJ2-3; D gene: -; CDR3 DNA: TGTGCCAGCAGTGAATTTGAGGGAATAACAGATACGCAGTATTTT; CDR3 protein: CASSEFEGITDTQYF
V gene: TRBV12-3/TRBV12-4; clone size: few; J gene: TRBJ1-5; D gene: TRBD1; CDR3 DNA: TGTGCCAGCAGTTACAGGGGTAGTCCTCAGCCCCAGCATTTT; CDR3 protein: CASSYRGSPQPQHF
V gene: TRBV11-2; clone size: many; J gene: TRBJ1-5; D gene: -; CDR3 DNA: TGTGCCAGCAGCTTATACGTGGATCAGCCCCAGCATTTT; CDR3 protein: CASSLYVDQPQHF
V gene: TRBV5-6; clone size: few; J gene: TRBJ1-1; D gene: -; CDR3 DNA: TGTGCCAGCAGCTGGGGGAGTGCTGAAGCTTTCTTT; CDR3 protein: CASSWGSAEAFF
V gene: TRBV12-3/TRBV12-4; clone size: many; J gene: TRBJ2-4; D gene: -; CDR3 DNA: TGTGCCAGCGACGGCGAGGGCGAGCGGTTAGCCAAAAACATTCAGTACTTC; CDR3 protein: CASDGEGERLAKNIQYF
V gene: TRBV5-1; clone size: many; J gene: TRBJ2-2; D gene: -; CDR3 DNA: TGCGCCAGCAGCTTGTGGGCCGGGGAGCTGTTTTTT; CDR3 protein: CASSLWAGELFF
V gene: TRBV24-1; clone size: many; J gene: TRBJ2-1; D gene: -; CDR3 DNA: TGTGCCACCAGTGATTTCTACAGGGAGAGCGATGAGCAGTTCTTC; CDR3 protein: CATSDFYRESDEQFF
V gene: TRBV20-1; clone size: -; J gene: TRBJ2-1; D gene: TRBD2; CDR3 DNA: TGCAGTGCTAGCCCCGGGACTATAAATGAGCAGTTCTTC; CDR3 protein: CSASPGTINEQFF
V gene: TRBV18; clone size: many; J gene: TRBJ2-1; D gene: TRBD1; CDR3 DNA: TGTGCCAGCTCACCTCTGGACAGGGCTAGCTACAATGAGCAGTTCTTC; CDR3 protein: CASSPLDRASYNEQFF
V gene: TRBV12-3/TRBV12-4; clone size: many; J gene: TRBJ2-6; D gene: -; CDR3 DNA: TGTGCCAGCAGTTTTCAGGGAACTGGGGCCAACGTCCTGACTTTC; CDR3 protein: CASSFQGTGANVLTF
V gene: TRBV2; clone size: medium-sized; J gene: TRBJ1-6; D gene: -; CDR3 DNA: TGTGCCAGCTCACGCAGGTTGTCCTATAATTCACCCCTCCACTTT; CDR3 protein: CASSRRLSYNSPLHF
V gene: TRBV20-1; clone size: -; J gene: TRBJ2-1; D gene: -; CDR3 DNA: TGCAGTGCTAGAGATCAGGATAGCGTGACCTACAATGAGCAGTTCTTC; CDR3 protein: CSARDQDSVTYNEQFF
V gene: TRBV20-1; clone size: many; J gene: TRBJ1-1; D gene: -; CDR3 DNA: TGCAGTGCTAGAGTATCGGGAATAATGAACACTGAAGCTTTCTTT; CDR3 protein: CSARVSGIMNTEAFF
V gene: TRBV14; clone size: -; J gene: TRBJ2-3; D gene: -; CDR3 DNA: TGTGCCAGCAGCCATAGAGCAGTAGGCGCAGATACGCAGTATTTT; CDR3 protein: CASSHRAVGADTQYF
V gene: TRBV6-1; clone size: few; J gene: TRBJ2-5; D gene: TRBD2; CDR3 DNA: TGTGCCAGCAGTGATTTGGCTAGCGGATACGTCATAGAGACCCAGTACTTC; CDR3 protein: CASSDLASGYVIETQYF
V gene: TRBV27; clone size: many; J gene: TRBJ1-1; D gene: TRBD1; CDR3 DNA: TGTGCCAGCAGTAAGATAACAGGGGGGGACACTGAAGCTTTCTTT; CDR3 protein: CASSKITGGDTEAFF
V gene: TRBV24-1; clone size: few; J gene: TRBJ2-1; D gene: TRBD2; CDR3 DNA: TGTGCCACCAGTGACCCTGGGAGCGGGGGCCCTGAATGGGAGCAGTTCTTC; CDR3 protein: CATSDPGSGGPEWEQFF
V gene: TRBV7-9; clone size: -; J gene: TRBJ2-1; D gene: TRBD1; CDR3 DNA: TGTGCCAGCAGCTTAGAACAGGGGTTCGACTACAATGAGCAGTTCTTC; CDR3 protein: CASSLEQGFDYNEQFF
V gene: TRBV5-1; clone size: many; J gene: TRBJ1-1; D gene: TRBD1; CDR3 DNA: TGCGCCAGCAGCTTGGACGGACAGGGCGGCCCGAACACTGAAGCTTTCTTT; CDR3 protein: CASSLDGQGGPNTEAFF
V gene: TRBV28; clone size: many; J gene: TRBJ2-3; D gene: TRBD2; CDR3 DNA: TGTGCCAGCAGTTTTTGGGGGACTAGCGGGAGACTCACAGATACGCAGTATTTT; CDR3 protein: CASSFWGTSGRLTDTQYF
V gene: TRBV27; clone size: few; J gene: TRBJ2-7; D gene: -; CDR3 DNA: TGTGCCAGCACTCCTGGGACCCGCGGCGAGCAGTACTTC; CDR3 protein: CASTPGTRGEQYF
V gene: TRBV10-3; clone size: many; J gene: TRBJ2-5; D gene: -; CDR3 DNA: TGTGCCACGGAAGGACAGTACCAAGAGACCCAGTACTTC; CDR3 protein: CATEGQYQETQYF